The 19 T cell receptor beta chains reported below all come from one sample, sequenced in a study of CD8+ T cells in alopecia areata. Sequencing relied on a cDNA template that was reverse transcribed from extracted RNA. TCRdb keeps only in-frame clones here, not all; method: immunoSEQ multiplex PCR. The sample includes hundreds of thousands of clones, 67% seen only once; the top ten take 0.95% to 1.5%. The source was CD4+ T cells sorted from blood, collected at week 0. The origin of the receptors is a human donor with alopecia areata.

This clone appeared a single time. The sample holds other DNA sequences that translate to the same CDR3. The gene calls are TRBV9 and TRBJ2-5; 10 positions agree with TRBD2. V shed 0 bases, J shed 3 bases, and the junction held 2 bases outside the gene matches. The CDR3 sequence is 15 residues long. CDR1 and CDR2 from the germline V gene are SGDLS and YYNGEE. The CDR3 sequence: CASSVEGLAEETQYF. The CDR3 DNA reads TGTGCCAGCAGCGTAGAAGGACTAGCGGAAGAGACCCAGTACTTC.

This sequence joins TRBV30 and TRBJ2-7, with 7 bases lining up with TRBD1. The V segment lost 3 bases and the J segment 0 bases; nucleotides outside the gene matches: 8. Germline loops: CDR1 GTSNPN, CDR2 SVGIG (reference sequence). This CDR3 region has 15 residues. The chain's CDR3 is CAWSPGQFLSYEQYF. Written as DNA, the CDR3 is TGTGCCTGGAGCCCGGGACAGTTCCTCTCCTACGAGCAGTACTTC.

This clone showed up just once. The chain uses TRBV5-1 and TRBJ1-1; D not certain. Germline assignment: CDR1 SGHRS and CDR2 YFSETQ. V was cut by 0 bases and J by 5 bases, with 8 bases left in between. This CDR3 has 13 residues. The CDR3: CASSLGDWTEAFF. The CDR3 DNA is TGCGCCAGCAGCTTGGGAGATTGGACTGAAGCTTTCTTT.

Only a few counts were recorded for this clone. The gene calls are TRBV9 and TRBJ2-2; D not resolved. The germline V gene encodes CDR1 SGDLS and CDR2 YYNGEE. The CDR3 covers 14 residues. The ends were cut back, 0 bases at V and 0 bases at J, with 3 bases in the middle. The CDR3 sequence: CASSVDTNTGELFF. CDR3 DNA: TGTGCCAGCAGCGTAGACACGAACACCGGGGAGCTGTTTTTT.

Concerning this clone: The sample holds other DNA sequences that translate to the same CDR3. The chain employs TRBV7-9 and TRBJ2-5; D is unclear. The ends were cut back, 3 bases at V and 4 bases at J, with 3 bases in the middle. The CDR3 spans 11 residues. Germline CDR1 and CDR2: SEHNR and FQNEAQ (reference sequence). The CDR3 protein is CASSFTETQYF. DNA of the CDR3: TGTGCCAGCAGCTTCACAGAGACCCAGTACTTC. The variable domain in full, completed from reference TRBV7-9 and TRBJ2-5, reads DTGVSQNPRHKITKRGQNVTFRCDPISEHNRLYWYRQTLGQGPEFLTYFQNEAQLEKSRLLSDRFSAERPKGSFSTLEIQRTEQGDSAMYLCASSFTETQYFGPGTRLLVL.

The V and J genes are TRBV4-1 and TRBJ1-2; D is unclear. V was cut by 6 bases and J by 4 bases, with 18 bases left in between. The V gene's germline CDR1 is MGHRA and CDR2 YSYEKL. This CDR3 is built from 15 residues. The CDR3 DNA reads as TGCGCCAGCAGGCCTGTCTCGACCGCCGCCTATGGCTACACCTTC. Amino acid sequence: CASRPVSTAAYGYTF.

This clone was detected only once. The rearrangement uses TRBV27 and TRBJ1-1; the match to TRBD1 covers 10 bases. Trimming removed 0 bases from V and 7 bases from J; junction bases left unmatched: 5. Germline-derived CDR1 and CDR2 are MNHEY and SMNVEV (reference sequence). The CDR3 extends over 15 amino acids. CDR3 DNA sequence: TGTGCCAGCAGTTTATCGGGACAGGGGACGTTTGAAGCTTTCTTT. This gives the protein CASSLSGQGTFEAFF.

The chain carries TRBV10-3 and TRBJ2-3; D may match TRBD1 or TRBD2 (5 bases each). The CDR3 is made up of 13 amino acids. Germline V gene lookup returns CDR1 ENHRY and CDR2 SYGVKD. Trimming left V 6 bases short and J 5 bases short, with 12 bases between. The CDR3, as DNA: TGTGCCATCAGGGAAATGGGGGAAGATACGCAGTATTTT. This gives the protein CAIREMGEDTQYF.

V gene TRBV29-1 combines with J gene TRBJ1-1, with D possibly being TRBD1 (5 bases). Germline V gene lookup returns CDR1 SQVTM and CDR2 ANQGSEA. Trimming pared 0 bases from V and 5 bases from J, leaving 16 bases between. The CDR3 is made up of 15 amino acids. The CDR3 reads CSVEDLGGWWTEAFF. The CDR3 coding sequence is TGCAGCGTTGAAGATCTTGGGGGGTGGTGGACTGAAGCTTTCTTT.

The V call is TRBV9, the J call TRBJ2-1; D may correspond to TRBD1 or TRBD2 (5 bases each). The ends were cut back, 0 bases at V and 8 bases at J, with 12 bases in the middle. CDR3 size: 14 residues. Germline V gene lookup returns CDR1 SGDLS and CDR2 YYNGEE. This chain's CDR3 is CASSVGGTRDEQFF. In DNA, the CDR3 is TGTGCCAGCAGCGTAGGGGGCACGCGGGATGAGCAGTTCTTC.

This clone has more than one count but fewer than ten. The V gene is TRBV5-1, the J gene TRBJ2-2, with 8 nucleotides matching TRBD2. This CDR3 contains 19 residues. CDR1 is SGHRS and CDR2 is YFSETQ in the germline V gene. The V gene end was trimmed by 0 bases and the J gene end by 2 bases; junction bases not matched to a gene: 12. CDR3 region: CASSLDILAGAANTGELFF. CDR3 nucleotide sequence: TGCGCCAGCAGCTTGGATATTCTAGCGGGCGCTGCAAACACCGGGGAGCTGTTTTTT.

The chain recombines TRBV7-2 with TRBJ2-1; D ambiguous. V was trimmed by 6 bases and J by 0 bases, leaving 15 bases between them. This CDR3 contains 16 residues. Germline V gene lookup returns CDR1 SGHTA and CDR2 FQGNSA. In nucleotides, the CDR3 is TGTGCCAGCAGAACACCGGTCCCGAGCTCCTACAATGAGCAGTTCTTC. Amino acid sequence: CASRTPVPSSYNEQFF.

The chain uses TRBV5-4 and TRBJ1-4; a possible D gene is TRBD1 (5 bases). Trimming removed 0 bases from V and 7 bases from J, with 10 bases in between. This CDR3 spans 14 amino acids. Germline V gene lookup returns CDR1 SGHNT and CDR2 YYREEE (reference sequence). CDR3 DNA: TGTGCCAGCAGCTTGGGGCAGGGTACTGAAAAACTGTTTTTT. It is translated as CASSLGQGTEKLFF.

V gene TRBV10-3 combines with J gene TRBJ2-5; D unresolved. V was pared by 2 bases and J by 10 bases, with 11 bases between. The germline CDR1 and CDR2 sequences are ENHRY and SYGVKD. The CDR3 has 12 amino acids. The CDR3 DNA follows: TGTGCCATCAGTGAGAGGGCCGGCTTCCAGTACTTC. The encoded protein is CAISERAGFQYF.

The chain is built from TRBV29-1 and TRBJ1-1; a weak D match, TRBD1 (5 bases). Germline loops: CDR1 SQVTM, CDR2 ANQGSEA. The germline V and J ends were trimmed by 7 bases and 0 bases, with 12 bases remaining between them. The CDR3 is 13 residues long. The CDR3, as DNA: TGCAGCGGGGACGACTTCATGAACACTGAAGCTTTCTTT. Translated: CSGDDFMNTEAFF.

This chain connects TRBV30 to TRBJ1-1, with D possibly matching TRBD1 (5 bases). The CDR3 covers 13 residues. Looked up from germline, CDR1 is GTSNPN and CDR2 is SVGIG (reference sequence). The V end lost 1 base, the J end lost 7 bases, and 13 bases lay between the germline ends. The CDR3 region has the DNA TGTGCCTGGAGTGCGGGACCGCGGTTTGAAGCTTTCTTT. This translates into CAWSAGPRFEAFF. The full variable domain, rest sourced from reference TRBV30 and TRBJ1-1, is SQTIHQWPATLVQPVGSPLSLECTVEGTSNPNLYWYRQAAGRGLQLLFYSVGIGQISSEVPQNLSASRPQDRQFILSSKKLLLSDSGFYLCAWSAGPRFEAFFGQGTRLTVV.

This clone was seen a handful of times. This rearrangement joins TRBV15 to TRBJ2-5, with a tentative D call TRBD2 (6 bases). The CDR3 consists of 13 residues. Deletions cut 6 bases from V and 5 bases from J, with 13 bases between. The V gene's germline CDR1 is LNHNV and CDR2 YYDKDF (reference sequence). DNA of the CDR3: TGTGCCACCAGTGGAGGGTCGGGGGAGACCCAGTACTTC. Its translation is CATSGGSGETQYF.

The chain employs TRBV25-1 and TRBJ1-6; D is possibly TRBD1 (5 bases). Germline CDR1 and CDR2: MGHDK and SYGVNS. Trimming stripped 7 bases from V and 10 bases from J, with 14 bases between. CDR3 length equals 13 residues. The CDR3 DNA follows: TGTGCCAGCAAGGTGGGGGGTAGATCACCCCTCCACTTT. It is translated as CASKVGGRSPLHF. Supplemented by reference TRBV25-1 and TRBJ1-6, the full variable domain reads EADIYQTPRYLVIGTGKKITLECSQTMGHDKMYWYQQDPGMELHLIHYSYGVNSTEKGDLSSESTVSRIRTEHFPLTLESARPSHTSQYLCASKVGGRSPLHFGNGTRLTVT.

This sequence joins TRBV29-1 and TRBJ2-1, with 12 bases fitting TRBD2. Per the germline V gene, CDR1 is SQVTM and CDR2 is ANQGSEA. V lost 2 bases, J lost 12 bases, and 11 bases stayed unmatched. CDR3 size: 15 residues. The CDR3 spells CSVEPRTSGDSGQFF. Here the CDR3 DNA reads TGCAGCGTTGAACCCCGGACTAGCGGGGACTCAGGGCAGTTCTTC.